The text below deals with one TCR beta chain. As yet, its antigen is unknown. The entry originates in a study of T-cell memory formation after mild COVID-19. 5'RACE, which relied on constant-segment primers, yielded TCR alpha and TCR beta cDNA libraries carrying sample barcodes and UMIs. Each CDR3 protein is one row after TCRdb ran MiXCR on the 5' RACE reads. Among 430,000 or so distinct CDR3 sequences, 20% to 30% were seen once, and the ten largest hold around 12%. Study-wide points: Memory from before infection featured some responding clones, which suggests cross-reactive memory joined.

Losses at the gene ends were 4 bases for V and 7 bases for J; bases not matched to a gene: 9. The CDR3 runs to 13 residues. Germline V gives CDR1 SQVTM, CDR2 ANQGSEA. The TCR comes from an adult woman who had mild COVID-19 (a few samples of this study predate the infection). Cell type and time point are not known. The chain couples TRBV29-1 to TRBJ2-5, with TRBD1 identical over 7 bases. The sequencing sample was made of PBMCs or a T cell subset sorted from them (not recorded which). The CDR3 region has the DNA TGCAGCGTTGCCCCAACAGGGGTGGTGACCCAGTACTTC. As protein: CSVAPTGVVTQYF.